These 16 T cell receptor beta chains were sequenced from one sample in a study of T cells after yellow fever vaccination. TCRdb used MiXCR to reprocess the 5' RACE reads, holding one entry per CDR3 protein. In the table there are nearly 300,000 distinct CDR3 sequences, 7.5% to 9.5% of which are singletons. Sequencing was performed on CD4+ T cells sorted from PBMCs, taken 5 days after the yellow fever booster vaccination. These receptors all stem from a man between 18 and 29 years old who received the YFV17D yellow fever vaccine.

Comments on this clonotype: One end of the junction does not line up with germline, which may come from a read error. This chain connects TRBV11-2 to TRBJ1-1; TRBD1 might be the D (6 bases). Germline values: CDR1 SGHAT, CDR2 FQNNGV. The CDR3 consists of 12 residues. The CDR3 reads CASSRTAAVVCF. The CDR3 DNA sequence: TGTGCCAGCAGCCGGACAGCGGCGGTAGTATGCTTT.

This clonotype was counted a few times. This rearrangement joins TRBV6-5 to TRBJ2-5; D is undetermined. This CDR3 has 14 amino acids. Germline V CDR1 and CDR2: MNHEY, SVGAGI. The V end lost 0 bases, the J end lost 5 bases, and 10 bases lay between the germline ends. CDR3 bases: TGTGCCAGCAGTTACTCGACACCTGGGGAGACCCAGTACTTC. This sequence encodes CASSYSTPGETQYF.

V and J are TRBV18 and TRBJ1-6; no clear D. The CDR3 totals 14 residues. The V end was cut by 2 bases, the J end by 7 bases, with 9 bases between. The germline V gene has CDR1 KGHSH and CDR2 LQKENI. Written as DNA, the CDR3 is TGTGCCAGCTCACCAACGGCCGCAAATTCACCCCTCCACTTT. This gives the protein CASSPTAANSPLHF.

The table lists this clonotype with a few counts. The chain's CDR3 is CASSMVGGNYGYTF. CDR3 nucleotide sequence: TGTGCCAGTAGTATGGTTGGGGGCAACTATGGCTACACCTTC. The chain joins TRBV19 to TRBJ1-2; a possible D gene is TRBD1 (6 bases). Germline V gene data show CDR1 as LNHDA and CDR2 as SQIVND (reference sequence). CDR3 length: 14 amino acids. V was clipped by 3 bases and J by 2 bases, with 10 bases between them.

The chain links TRBV6-1 to TRBJ2-7; 9 nucleotides agree with TRBD1. The CDR3 covers 12 residues. The J segment lost 5 bases and the V segment lost 4 bases, leaving 0 bases of the junction unmatched. Germline-derived CDR1 and CDR2 are MNHNS and SASEGT. The CDR3 nucleotides are TGTGCCAGCAGTGGACAGGGGGACGAGCAGTACGTC. Its protein product is CASSGQGDEQYV.

This clonotype was seen more than once but under ten times. The V gene is TRBV18, the J gene TRBJ1-2; D uncertain. Germline CDR1 is KGHSH and CDR2 is LQKENI. V was clipped by 3 bases and J by 1 base, with 6 bases between them. This CDR3 has 13 amino acids. The chain's CDR3 is CASSPPINYGYTF. The CDR3 DNA follows: TGTGCCAGCTCACCTCCAATTAACTATGGCTACACCTTC.

This clonotype showed up just a few times. This chain uses TRBV28 with TRBJ2-7, with TRBD1 identical over 7 bases. The CDR3 consists of 15 residues. Losses at the gene ends were 6 bases for V and 5 bases for J; bases not matched to a gene: 13. The germline CDR1 and CDR2 sequences are MDHEN and SYDVKM. The CDR3 nucleotides are TGTGCCAGCAGCGCGCCTGCGACAGGGAGCCACGAGCAGTACGTC. Protein sequence: CASSAPATGSHEQYV.

This clonotype was recorded a few times. The V and J genes are TRBV5-5 and TRBJ2-7, with D possibly being TRBD2 (5 bases). V dropped 7 bases and J dropped 3 bases, with 14 bases sitting between them. The CDR3 covers 13 residues. Germline values: CDR1 SGHKS, CDR2 YYEKEE (reference sequence). The CDR3 sequence: CASAAADDYEQYF. CDR3 coding DNA: TGTGCCAGCGCGGCAGCGGACGACTACGAGCAGTACTTC.

This clonotype was observed a few times. This chain uses TRBV10-1 with TRBJ2-7; weak D call: TRBD1 (5 bases). Trimming stripped 5 bases from V and 1 base from J, with 9 bases between. CDR3 length: 13 residues. Germline CDR1 and CDR2: WNHNN and SYGVQD (reference sequence). The CDR3 is CASSPDSSYEQYF. CDR3 coding DNA: TGCGCCAGCAGTCCCGACAGTTCCTACGAGCAGTACTTC.

The chain has TRBV20-1 and TRBJ1-2; 7 bases map to TRBD1. Germline CDR1 reads DFQATT; CDR2 reads SNEGSKA (reference sequence). CDR3 length: 11 amino acids. The ends lost 4 bases at V and 6 bases at J; junction bases unmatched: 2. In DNA, the CDR3 is TGCAGTGCTAAGGGGGCGGATGGCTACACCTTC. This translates into CSAKGADGYTF.

There are many counts of this clonotype. This chain joins TRBV7-2 and TRBJ2-5; the D is unclear. Deletions cut 2 bases from V and 8 bases from J, with 15 bases between. In germline, CDR1 is SGHTA, CDR2 FQGNSA. CDR3 size: 14 residues. The CDR3 loop is CASSLLGTQGTQYF. In DNA form, the CDR3 reads TGTGCCAGCAGCTTACTAGGCACCCAAGGAACCCAGTACTTC.

In this sample, this clonotype turned up many times. The chain uses TRBV15 and TRBJ2-7, with 8 bases aligning to TRBD2. The CDR3 sequence is 15 residues long. Germline trimming cut 1 base from V and 2 bases from J; bases unmatched to any gene: 4. Germline V gene data show CDR1 as LNHNV and CDR2 as YYDKDF (reference sequence). The CDR3 is CATSRGSGRTYEQYF. CDR3 sequence (DNA): TGTGCCACCAGCAGAGGAAGCGGGAGAACCTACGAGCAGTACTTC.

In its sample, this clonotype was seen a few times. This chain links TRBV7-2 with TRBJ1-4; no firm D call. This CDR3 has 13 amino acids. Trimming pared 2 bases from V and 5 bases from J, leaving 6 bases between. Germline V CDR1 and CDR2: SGHTA, FQGNSA. CDR3 in DNA: TGTGCCAGCAGCTTATCCGGGAATGAAAAACTGTTTTTT. This gives the protein CASSLSGNEKLFF.

The chain is built from TRBV19 and TRBJ1-4; D possibly corresponds to TRBD1 (5 bases). The CDR3 extends over 16 amino acids. The ends were cut back, 4 bases at V and 8 bases at J, with 20 bases in the middle. Germline V gives CDR1 LNHDA, CDR2 SQIVND (reference sequence). The CDR3 bases are TGTGCCAGTAGTACCCCGACCCACCGAGAGGGGGAAAAACTGTTTTTT. This translates into CASSTPTHREGEKLFF.

The J gene is TRBJ2-7, the V gene TRBV20-1; tentatively, D is TRBD1 (6 bases). The CDR3 is 13 amino acids. CDR1 and CDR2 (germline): DFQATT, SNEGSKA (reference sequence). Trimming shortened V by 5 bases and J by 2 bases, and 13 bases separated the two germline ends. For the CDR3, the DNA is TGCAGTGCTGTCCGAAGGGACACCTACGAGCAGTACTTC. This codes for CSAVRRDTYEQYF.

This clonotype was picked up a small number of times. V usage is TRBV21-1 and J usage is TRBJ2-7; the table assigns TRBD1, which was not confirmed against the DNA. TRBV21-1 is assigned pseudogene status. This CDR3 has 16 residues. The CDR3 DNA sequence: TGTGCCAGCAGTTCCCAGGGGCTAGCGAGCTCCTACGAGCAGTACGTC. Translating it yields CASSSQGLASSYEQYV.